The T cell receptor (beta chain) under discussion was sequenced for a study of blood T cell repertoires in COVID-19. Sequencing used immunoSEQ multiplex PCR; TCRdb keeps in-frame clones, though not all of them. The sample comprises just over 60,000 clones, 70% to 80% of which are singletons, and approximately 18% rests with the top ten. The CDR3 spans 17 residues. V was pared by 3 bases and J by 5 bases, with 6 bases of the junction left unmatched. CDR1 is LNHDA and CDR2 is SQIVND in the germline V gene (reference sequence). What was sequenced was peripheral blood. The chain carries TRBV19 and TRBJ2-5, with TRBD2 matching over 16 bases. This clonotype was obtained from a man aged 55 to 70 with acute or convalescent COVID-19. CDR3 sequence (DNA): TGTGCCAGTAGTATTTGGGGACTAGCGGGAGGGTACGAGACCCAGTACTTC. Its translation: CASSIWGLAGGYETQYF.